This is a list of T cell receptor beta chains from one sample in a study of regulatory T cells in long-lasting Graves disease. TCRdb reprocessed the multiplex PCR reads with MiXCR, giving one entry per CDR3 protein. This sample has a few hundred thousand distinct CDR3 sequences, with 20% to 25% found just once. The sequenced sample was peripheral blood mononuclear cells (PBMCs), obtained when the disease was refractory, from a patient treated with antithyroid drugs. The receptor set was obtained from a woman in her 40s with Graves disease. The CDR3 runs from the conserved cysteine through the conserved F or W. The order of the fields is V gene, CDR3 protein.

>TRBV28
CASSKRTSGRELNIQYF
>TRBV15
CATSFSGSYEQYF
>TRBV20-1
CSARPERALETQYF
>TRBV27
CASSPIEGTPLRAFF
>TRBV28
CASSSRVRGEQYF
>TRBV20-1
CSAPGSSGQGYNEQFF
>TRBV6-5
CASSYSRLMGGETQYF
>TRBV20-1
CSATQETQYF
>TRBV14
CASSYDRASYNSPLHF
>TRBV28
CASSFPSPYEQFF
>TRBV28
CASSFLAGGVETQYF
>TRBV28
CASNTPSGRLREQYF
>TRBV2
CASSFTRNTGELFF
>TRBV27
CASNPGGSSYNEQFF
>TRBV11-2
CASSLFHGANQPQHF
>TRBV20-1
CSARVVSGDTPYGYTF
>TRBV29-1
CSVEFRTGFSYEQYF
>TRBV15
CATSRGQNSREKLFF
>TRBV15
CATSRVWDRGKAGNTIYF
>TRBV12-3/TRBV12-4
CASSLRAGQSTEAFF
>TRBV12-3/TRBV12-4
CASSLGAGMNTEAFF
>TRBV29-1
CSVTGGDLSYEQYF
>TRBV28
CASSLMQTGASYEQYF
>TRBV7-9
CASSFSLSETQYF
>TRBV27
CASSLKGTGVLATNEKLFF
>TRBV28
CASSYRGTGPYEQYF
>TRBV28
CASRGGGRTDTQYF
>TRBV29-1
CSVERTLDTEAFF
>TRBV6-5
CASSYSTITGASEYF
>TRBV28
CASSFSRRAGGKSLLAKNIQYF
>TRBV7-2
CASSPRGGEYNEQFF
>TRBV12-3/TRBV12-4
CASSPRHEGYTF
>TRBV28
CASSLVVRGSTEAFF
>TRBV5-1
CASSWDRAGYSPLHF
>TRBV9
CASSVEVGTQYF
>TRBV20-1
CRKPLYRDRPTYEQYF
>TRBV11-2
CASSLGRGKAFF
>TRBV7-9
CASSPKGRGSNIQYF
>TRBV28
CASSQMTAVTYGYTF
>TRBV7-9
CASSSAYEGVEAFF
>TRBV10-3
CAISQQGGNSPLHF
>TRBV19
CASSPKTLRINSYEQYF
>TRBV20-1
CSALEVLAGSRYEQYF
>TRBV7-9
CASSLDTKPQHF
>TRBV6-1
CASRQGAYNEQFF
>TRBV7-2
CASSLDRGHQPQHF
>TRBV3-1
CASSDRLANQPQHF
>TRBV28
CASSLSALGGNTIYF
>TRBV20-1
CSALGPAVYEQYF
>TRBV4-1
CASSQGPKARLAKNIQYF
>TRBV2
CASSVIPGTTYEQYF
>TRBV20-1
CSARTGGLGYGYTF
>TRBV6-1
CASNRLANYEQYF